The 20 T cell receptor beta chains below all came from one sample that was sequenced in a study of spatial heterogeneity in lung cancer. These receptors have no identified antigens. Sample time point: sample taken at primary tumor resection. Findings and limits, study-wide: In tumors, expanded intratumoral alpha and beta TCR counts tracked mutation counts.

MiXCR, applied by TCRdb to the 5' RACE reads, yields one record per CDR3 protein. The sample has nearly 11,000 distinct CDR3 sequences, about 5% seen once. This material consisted of lung tumor tissue, taken at surgery. The receptors originated from a male donor with early-stage non-small cell lung cancer.

This clonotype occurred many times. Little can be read into the size of this beta chain, an off-target read in a library designed for alpha chains. Here the CDR3 DNA reads TGTGCCAGCAGCTTGTACAAGGAGGTCAATCAGCCCCAGCATTTT. This translates into CASSLYKEVNQPQHF. The chain employs TRBV7-2 and TRBJ1-5, with D unclear. The CDR3 extends over 15 amino acids. Germline V gives CDR1 SGHTA, CDR2 FQGNSA. V lost 3 bases and J 3 bases, leaving 12 bases between the germline ends.

This clonotype was seen many times. As an off-target read in a library built for alpha chains, this beta chain has a frequency of little significance. For the CDR3, the DNA is TGTGCCACCAGTGATACAGCGGGAGGACGCAATGAGCAGTTCTTC. It is translated as CATSDTAGGRNEQFF. V is TRBV24-1 and J is TRBJ2-1; 9 nucleotides agree with TRBD2. The V segment lost 3 bases and the J segment 6 bases; nucleotides outside the gene matches: 5. Germline V gene sequence: CDR1 KGHDR, CDR2 SFDVKD. The CDR3 consists of 15 residues.

This clonotype appeared many times. The library was designed around alpha chains, so this beta chain is a stray read whose abundance carries little weight. The gene calls are TRBV19 and TRBJ2-1; maybe TRBD2 (6 bases). This CDR3 region has 13 residues. V shed 8 bases and J shed 9 bases, with 17 bases lying between them. Germline assignment: CDR1 LNHDA and CDR2 SQIVND (reference sequence). The CDR3 loop is CASGGLRAGEQFF. The DNA for the CDR3 is TGTGCCAGTGGGGGACTTAGGGCAGGTGAGCAGTTCTTC.

This clonotype was detected many times. Because the library targeted alpha chains, this beta chain is an off-target read whose size means little. J is TRBJ2-7 and V is TRBV4-3, with 7 positions matching TRBD2. Germline-derived CDR1 and CDR2 are LGHNA and YSLEER. CDR3 length equals 14 residues. V shed 8 bases and J 2 bases; nucleotides not matched to a gene: 9. The CDR3 DNA follows: TGCGCCAGCTCGGGGACTACGGGGGCCTACGAGCAGTACTTC. Translating gives CASSGTTGAYEQYF.

This clonotype was picked up many times. The library was built for alpha chains, so this beta chain is an off-target read and its size means little. The rearrangement joins TRBV12-3 or TRBV12-4 to TRBJ2-7, with 8 nucleotides matching TRBD1. V dropped 6 bases and J dropped 6; count of bases not matched to a gene: 7. This CDR3 region has 13 residues. CDR3 loop: CASSLRGTGEQYF. The DNA of the CDR3 is TGTGCCAGCAGCCTCCGAGGGACAGGCGAGCAGTACTTC.

This clonotype was found many times. The size of this beta chain means little, since it is a stray read in a library made for alpha chains. The chain links TRBV9 to TRBJ2-3; D may be TRBD2 (7 bases). In germline, CDR1 is SGDLS, CDR2 YYNGEE. This CDR3 spans 16 amino acids. The V gene lost 0 bases and the J gene lost 0 bases, with 11 bases spanning the gap. The CDR3 coding sequence is TGTGCCAGCAGCGTAGGGGCGGGGGCTAGCACAGATACGCAGTATTTT. This encodes CASSVGAGASTDTQYF.

This clonotype turned up a few times. With the library built for alpha chains, this beta chain is off target and its frequency is not meaningful. CDR3 DNA sequence: TGTGCCAGCACCTCACCGGTCAATACGCAGTATTTT. Translated, it gives CASTSPVNTQYF. The rearrangement links TRBV7-8 to TRBJ2-3; no clear D. The CDR3 spans 12 residues. Trimming removed 7 bases from V and 7 bases from J, with 12 bases in between. The germline V gene encodes CDR1 SGHVS and CDR2 FQNEAQ.

This clonotype is medium-sized in the sample. This beta chain is off target for a library built for alpha chains, so its abundance means little. The V and J genes are TRBV24-1 and TRBJ2-2, with 7 bases lining up with TRBD2. CDR1 is KGHDR, CDR2 SFDVKD, per germline. Losses at the gene ends were 0 bases for V and 3 bases for J; bases not matched to a gene: 6. This CDR3 has 17 amino acids. This CDR3 reads CATSDLRSAGDTGELFF. CDR3 sequence (DNA): TGTGCCACCAGTGATTTGCGATCGGCGGGAGACACCGGGGAGCTGTTTTTT.

By its share, this clonotype is medium-sized. This beta chain appears as a stray read in a library generated for alpha chains; its size is not informative. The chain employs TRBV28 and TRBJ1-2; D might be TRBD1 (5 bases). The germline gives CDR1 MDHEN, CDR2 SYDVKM. The CDR3 contains 12 residues. The germline V and J ends were trimmed by 3 bases and 4 bases, with 6 bases remaining between them. The CDR3 nucleotides read TGTGCCAGCAGTTTGGGGGGCTATGGCTACACCTTC. This translates into CASSLGGYGYTF.

In this sample, this clonotype is medium-sized. This beta chain turned up in a library designed for alpha chains; as an off-target read, its abundance says little. The chain is built from TRBV3-1 and TRBJ1-1; D is possibly TRBD1 (6 bases). The CDR3 sequence is 13 residues long. Trimming removed 9 bases at V and 4 bases at J, with 15 bases between. The V gene's germline CDR1 is LGHDT and CDR2 YNNKEL (reference sequence). The CDR3 bases are TGTGCCAGTACAGGGTGGGGGGGCACTGAAGCTTTCTTT. It yields the protein CASTGWGGTEAFF.

This clonotype was observed many times. This beta chain lies outside the target of a library built for alpha chains; its clone size means little. The rearrangement uses TRBV5-5 and TRBJ2-1; 7 bases line up with TRBD1. There are 16 residues in the CDR3. Germline V gives CDR1 SGHKS, CDR2 YYEKEE (reference sequence). Trimming removed 1 base from V and 7 bases from J; junction bases left unmatched: 11. The CDR3 coding sequence is TGTGCCAGCAGCTTGATGAGCAGGGGGACGGGGAATGAGCAGTTCTTC. Translating it yields CASSLMSRGTGNEQFF.

In its sample, this clonotype was seen many times. In a library made to pick up alpha chains, this beta chain is a stray read with a size that means little. The chain links TRBV29-1 to TRBJ2-7; a weak D match, TRBD1 (6 bases). The CDR3 has 13 amino acids. Trimming took 8 bases from V and 2 from J, leaving 16 bases between them. Germline CDR1 is SQVTM and CDR2 is ANQGSEA. The CDR3: CSFRQEPTYEQYF. The CDR3 region has the DNA TGCAGCTTCAGACAGGAGCCCACCTACGAGCAGTACTTC.

This clonotype was seen repeatedly, ten times or more. Since the library was made to target alpha chains, this beta chain is a stray read and its abundance is not meaningful. The gene calls are TRBV12-2 and TRBJ2-2; the table's D call, TRBD2, was not checked against the DNA. TRBV12-2 counts as a pseudogene. The CDR3 totals 16 residues. The CDR3 spells CASRPVCSGNKGELFF. CDR3 bases: TGTGCAAGTCGCCCAGTCTGTAGCGGGAATAAGGGGGAGCTGTTTTTT.

This clonotype has a count of ten or more. This beta chain is off target for a library built for alpha chains, so its abundance means little. The chain joins TRBV4-2 to TRBJ1-6, with D unresolved. Germline assignment: CDR1 LGHNA and CDR2 YNFKEQ. This CDR3 has 15 residues. V was cut by 1 base and J by 6 bases, with 10 bases left in between. The CDR3 bases are TGTGCCAGCAGCCAAGGAGAGGGCGGTAATTCACCCCTCCACTTT. This gives the protein CASSQGEGGNSPLHF.

This clonotype was recorded many times. This beta chain is a stray sequence in a library constructed for alpha chains; its clone size is not meaningful. The chain links TRBV20-1 to TRBJ1-1; no firm D call. This CDR3 contains 14 residues. Trimming removed 3 bases from V and 2 bases from J, with 13 bases in between. Germline V lookup: CDR1 DFQATT, CDR2 SNEGSKA (reference sequence). The CDR3 DNA sequence: TGCAGTGCTAGGTACGGGATACCTAACACTGAAGCTTTCTTT. Translated: CSARYGIPNTEAFF.

This clonotype was counted at least ten times. This beta chain turned up in a library designed for alpha chains; as an off-target read, its abundance says little. The chain couples TRBV29-1 to TRBJ2-7; perhaps TRBD2 as D (5 bases). The CDR3 is 12 amino acids. Per the germline V gene, CDR1 is SQVTM and CDR2 is ANQGSEA. V lost 6 bases and J 1 base, leaving 10 bases between the germline ends. CDR3 nucleotides: TGCAGCGTAGCGGAGCCATCCTACGAGCAGTACTTC. Protein product: CSVAEPSYEQYF.

This clonotype showed up just a few times. This beta chain represents an off-target read in a library built for alpha chains; its size is of limited meaning. The V gene is TRBV6-2 or TRBV6-3, the J gene TRBJ2-7; 7 nucleotides match TRBD2. V shed 2 bases, J shed 5 bases, and the junction held 12 bases outside the gene matches. The germline gives CDR1 MNHEY, CDR2 SVGEGT. The CDR3 extends over 16 amino acids. The CDR3 DNA reads TGTGCCAGCAGTTACCGTCTCCGCGCGGGAGCCGACGAGCAGTACTTC. Protein product: CASSYRLRAGADEQYF.

This clonotype came up many times. This beta chain represents an off-target read in a library built for alpha chains; its size is of limited meaning. The chain uses TRBV28 and TRBJ2-7; tentatively, D is TRBD2 (6 bases). The germline gives CDR1 MDHEN, CDR2 SYDVKM. This CDR3 contains 15 residues. Trimming took off 5 bases at V and 0 bases at J, with 14 bases between the two ends. The CDR3 DNA is TGTGCCAGCAGTGAAAGCGGAGGGAGCTCCTACGAGCAGTACTTC. This codes for CASSESGGSSYEQYF.

By frequency in the sample, this clonotype is medium-sized (0.01 to 0.1%). A library made for alpha chains picked up this beta chain off target, so its size means little. The V call is TRBV5-6, the J call TRBJ1-1; D is undetermined. The V end lost 5 bases, the J end lost 0 bases, and 17 bases lay between the germline ends. The germline V gene has CDR1 SGHDT and CDR2 YYEEEE. This CDR3 is 16 amino acids long. The CDR3 spells CASSPGPALVNTEAFF. The CDR3 DNA sequence: TGTGCCAGCAGTCCTGGACCTGCACTTGTGAACACTGAAGCTTTCTTT.

In this sample, this clonotype turned up a few times. This beta chain appears as a stray read in a library generated for alpha chains; its size is not informative. The rearrangement joins TRBV5-1 to TRBJ2-3; D ambiguous. The CDR3 spans 13 residues. Germline-derived CDR1 and CDR2 are SGHRS and YFSETQ. V lost 1 base, J lost 5 bases, and 8 bases lay in between. CDR3 in amino acids: CASSLQKGDTQYF. Written as DNA, the CDR3 is TGCGCCAGCAGCTTGCAGAAGGGAGATACGCAGTATTTT. The whole variable domain, remainder taken from reference TRBV5-1 and TRBJ2-3, is KAGVTQTPRYLIKTRGQQVTLSCSPISGHRSVSWYQQTPGQGLQFLFEYFSETQRNKGNFPGRFSGRQFSNSRSEMNVSTLELGDSALYLCASSLQKGDTQYFGPGTRLTVL.